This passage covers 24 T cell receptor beta chains from one sample sequenced in a study of blood T cell repertoires in COVID-19. Some clones are missing from TCRdb's copy, which holds only in-frame ones; the method was immunoSEQ multiplex PCR. The sample records about 35,000 clones, 75% to 90% being singletons. Material: peripheral blood. The receptor set was obtained from a human donor in a cohort sampled during active or convalescent COVID-19. The donor label of this sample is uncertain.

This chain uses TRBV7-9 with TRBJ2-3; 10 bases fit TRBD2. The trim removed 5 bases at V and 3 bases at J, leaving 11 bases unmatched. The germline V gene encodes CDR1 SEHNR and CDR2 FQNEAQ (reference sequence). This CDR3 spans 17 amino acids. The CDR3 is CASSDTNSGLATDTQYF. In nucleotides, the CDR3 is TGTGCCAGCAGCGACACTAACTCGGGACTAGCGACAGATACGCAGTATTTT. Full variable domain (remainder filled in from reference TRBV7-9 and TRBJ2-3): DTGVSQNPRHKITKRGQNVTFRCDPISEHNRLYWYRQTLGQGPEFLTYFQNEAQLEKSRLLSDRFSAERPKGSFSTLEIQRTEQGDSAMYLCASSDTNSGLATDTQYFGPGTRLTVL.

This clone was counted a few times. The gene calls are TRBV3-1 (or the pseudogene TRBV3-2) and TRBJ1-2; TRBD1 might be the D (6 bases). The V gene lost 5 bases and the J gene lost 6 bases, with 10 bases spanning the gap. In germline, CDR1 is LGHDT, CDR2 YNNKEL (reference sequence). The CDR3 covers 12 residues. In nucleotides, the CDR3 is TGTGCCAGCAGCGCAGGGGCGCATGGCTACACCTTC. Translating gives CASSAGAHGYTF.

The chain joins TRBV6-5 to TRBJ2-7, with D possibly being TRBD1 (5 bases). The CDR3 extends over 13 amino acids. V was cut by 6 bases and J by 6 bases, with 15 bases left in between. The germline gives CDR1 MNHEY, CDR2 SVGAGI. DNA for the CDR3: TGTGCCAGCAGGGGGCAGGGCCGAGTCGAGCAGTACTTC. It codes for CASRGQGRVEQYF.

The V gene is TRBV19, the J gene TRBJ2-7; 9 positions agree with TRBD2. The CDR3 runs to 18 residues. Germline-derived CDR1 and CDR2 are LNHDA and SQIVND (reference sequence). The ends lost 4 bases at V and 0 bases at J; junction bases unmatched: 13. The CDR3 sequence is CASSTTSGDFGSSYEQYF. CDR3 bases: TGTGCCAGTAGTACGACTAGCGGCGACTTTGGAAGCTCCTACGAGCAGTACTTC. The whole variable domain, filled in from reference TRBV19 and TRBJ2-7, reads DGGITQSPKYLFRKEGQNVTLSCEQNLNHDAMYWYRQDPGQGLRLIYYSQIVNDFQKGDIAEGYSVSREKKESFPLTVTSAQKNPTAFYLCASSTTSGDFGSSYEQYFGPGTRLTVT.

This clone was recorded a few times. V gene TRBV11-3 combines with J gene TRBJ2-7; D gene unclear. V was trimmed by 2 bases and J by 6 bases, leaving 14 bases between them. Germline V gives CDR1 SGHNT, CDR2 YENEEA. CDR3 length equals 14 residues. CDR3 DNA: TGTGCCAGCAGCTTATCCTCCGTCGGTATCGAGCAGTACTTC. This translates into CASSLSSVGIEQYF.

The rearrangement joins TRBV9 to TRBJ2-3; the match to TRBD2 covers 10 bases. CDR3 size: 15 residues. Unmatched junction bases numbered 2, after V lost 0 bases and J lost 4 bases. The germline V gene has CDR1 SGDLS and CDR2 YYNGEE. The CDR3 nucleotides read TGTGCCAGCAGCGTAGAGGGACTAGCGCCAGATACGCAGTATTTT. It yields the protein CASSVEGLAPDTQYF.

This rearrangement joins TRBV7-2 to TRBJ2-3; D might be TRBD2 (6 bases). Trimming took 6 bases from V and 0 from J, leaving 22 bases between them. Germline CDR1 reads SGHTA; CDR2 reads FQGNSA. The CDR3 loop spans 18 amino acids. Here the CDR3 reads CASSPGIGSGVSTDTQYF. CDR3 nucleotides: TGTGCCAGCAGTCCTGGGATCGGTAGCGGAGTTAGCACAGATACGCAGTATTTT.

The CDR3 nucleotides read TGCGCCAGCAGCTTTCAGCGAGCCTCCTACGAGCAGTACTTC. The encoded protein is CASSFQRASYEQYF. The genes are TRBV5-1 and TRBJ2-7; D gene unclear. Germline values: CDR1 SGHRS, CDR2 YFSETQ. This CDR3 spans 14 amino acids. V dropped 2 bases and J dropped 0 bases, with 9 bases sitting between them.

This sequence joins TRBV7-6 and TRBJ2-5; D possibly corresponds to TRBD1 (6 bases). The CDR3 has 13 residues. Germline-derived CDR1 and CDR2 are SGHVS and FNYEAQ. V lost 5 bases and J lost 4, with 11 bases in between. The CDR3 bases are TGTGCCAGCAGCGGACAGCTTTTAGAGACCCAGTACTTC. Protein: CASSGQLLETQYF.

The chain couples TRBV11-3 to TRBJ1-2; D call uncertain. The CDR3 is made up of 17 amino acids. V was trimmed by 0 bases and J by 6 bases, leaving 20 bases between them. Germline values: CDR1 SGHNT, CDR2 YENEEA. CDR3 DNA: TGTGCCAGCAGCTTAGATACGGGAGCCTTTCTCCAACATGGCTACACCTTC. This gives the protein CASSLDTGAFLQHGYTF. The full variable domain, its missing parts supplied by reference TRBV11-3 and TRBJ1-2, is EAGVVQSPRYKIIEKKQPVAFWCNPISGHNTLYWYLQNLGQGPELLIRYENEEAVDDSQLPKDRFSAERLKGVDSTLKIQPAELGDSAVYLCASSLDTGAFLQHGYTFGSGTRLTVV.

This clone was counted a few times. The CDR3 DNA is TGCGCCAGCAGCCAAGATCTGAGGCAGCCCCAGCATTTT. It codes for CASSQDLRQPQHF. The V and J genes are TRBV4-1 and TRBJ1-5; D ambiguous. CDR3 length equals 13 residues. V lost 0 bases, J lost 7 bases, and 7 bases lay in between. CDR1 is MGHRA and CDR2 is YSYEKL in the germline V gene.

J is TRBJ2-5 and V is TRBV6-5; TRBD1 matches 9 bases. J lost 5 bases, V lost 5 bases, and 9 bases had no gene match. Germline V gene sequence: CDR1 MNHEY, CDR2 SVGAGI. The CDR3 is 15 residues long. The CDR3 region has the DNA TGTGCCAGCAGTACGTACAGGGGGCGCGGGGAGACCCAGTACTTC. Its translation: CASSTYRGRGETQYF.

The rearrangement links TRBV5-1 to TRBJ2-2; 9 bases are a match to TRBD1. Germline loops: CDR1 SGHRS, CDR2 YFSETQ. This CDR3 has 15 residues. J was trimmed by 4 bases and V by 0 bases; bases with no gene match: 1. CDR3 bases: TGCGCCAGCAGCTTGGTGACAGGGGGCACCGGGGAGCTGTTTTTT. This translates into CASSLVTGGTGELFF. The full variable domain, rest sourced from reference TRBV5-1 and TRBJ2-2, is KAGVTQTPRYLIKTRGQQVTLSCSPISGHRSVSWYQQTPGQGLQFLFEYFSETQRNKGNFPGRFSGRQFSNSRSEMNVSTLELGDSALYLCASSLVTGGTGELFFGEGSRLTVL.

This clone turned up a few times. This chain uses TRBV4-3 with TRBJ2-3, with 7 bases identical to TRBD2. The germline V gene has CDR1 LGHNA and CDR2 YSLEER. CDR3 size: 15 residues. With V trimmed by 4 bases and J by 5 bases, 9 bases remained unmatched. For the CDR3, the DNA is TGCGCCAGCAGCCGAGATTGGGCGGGAGTAGATACGCAGTATTTT. Amino acids: CASSRDWAGVDTQYF.

The chain carries TRBV6-1 and TRBJ1-1, with unresolved D. Germline assignment: CDR1 MNHNS and CDR2 SASEGT. The CDR3 runs 15 residues. Between the trimmed V and J ends, which lost 0 bases and 9 bases, there was a span of 17 bases. CDR3 nucleotide sequence: TGTGCCAGCAGTGAAGCGCCCCGGGGTAGTGGAAAAGCTTTCTTT. Its protein is CASSEAPRGSGKAFF.

The CDR3 region is CASSQITDTPQYF. DNA of the CDR3: TGTGCCAGCAGCCAGATTACAGACACCCCGCAGTACTTC. The chain has TRBV14 and TRBJ2-7, with unresolved D. The CDR3 consists of 13 residues. The V gene's germline CDR1 is SGHDN and CDR2 FVKESK. V gave up 3 bases and J gave up 9 bases, with 15 bases separating them.

This clone was counted a few times. The chain employs TRBV7-9 and TRBJ2-3; 7 bases fit TRBD1. V trimming: 4 bases; J trimming: 6 bases; junction bases outside the gene matches: 13. The CDR3 loop spans 16 amino acids. CDR1 and CDR2 (germline): SEHNR, FQNEAQ (reference sequence). The chain's CDR3 is CASSSARDSVGDTQYF. CDR3 bases: TGTGCCAGCAGCTCCGCCCGGGACAGTGTTGGGGATACGCAGTATTTT. The whole variable domain, filled in from reference TRBV7-9 and TRBJ2-3, reads DTGVSQNPRHKITKRGQNVTFRCDPISEHNRLYWYRQTLGQGPEFLTYFQNEAQLEKSRLLSDRFSAERPKGSFSTLEIQRTEQGDSAMYLCASSSARDSVGDTQYFGPGTRLTVL.

Only one count was recorded for this clone. The CDR3 protein is CATSEDGVAEQYF. The CDR3 bases are TGTGCCACTTCGGAGGACGGGGTAGCCGAGCAGTACTTC. The chain combines TRBV24-1 with TRBJ2-7; D might be TRBD2 (5 bases). CDR3 length: 13 residues. The germline gives CDR1 KGHDR, CDR2 SFDVKD. Trimming shortened V by 10 bases and J by 6 bases, and 18 bases separated the two germline ends.

This clone was counted once. The V gene is TRBV18, the J gene TRBJ2-3, with TRBD2 matching over 8 bases. The CDR3 has 17 residues. Germline values: CDR1 KGHSH, CDR2 LQKENI. With V trimmed by 4 bases and J by 0 bases, 9 bases remained unmatched. The CDR3 region has the DNA TGTGCCAGCTCACACAGCGGGAGTTTGCCTAGCACAGATACGCAGTATTTT. This gives the protein CASSHSGSLPSTDTQYF.

The rearrangement uses TRBV5-4 and TRBJ1-6, with D unclear. From germline, CDR1 is SGHNT and CDR2 YYREEE (reference sequence). This CDR3 comprises 17 residues. The V and J ends lost 3 bases and 7 bases respectively, with 20 bases between them. The CDR3 DNA follows: TGTGCCAGCAGCTCATTCGTACCGGGAGGCTCAAATTCACCCCTCCACTTT. Residues: CASSSFVPGGSNSPLHF.

The V call is TRBV10-3, the J call TRBJ2-1, with D tentatively TRBD1 (5 bases). This CDR3 region has 15 residues. Trimming removed 0 bases from V and 7 bases from J, with 13 bases in between. CDR1 and CDR2 (germline): ENHRY, SYGVKD. CDR3 in amino acids: CAISESSVYRNEQFF. Written as DNA, the CDR3 is TGTGCCATCAGTGAGTCATCGGTTTACAGGAATGAGCAGTTCTTC.

This clone was found a few times. The V gene is TRBV3-1 (or the pseudogene TRBV3-2), the J gene TRBJ1-2, with no clear D. This CDR3 has 13 residues. V lost 5 bases and J lost 4, with 11 bases in between. Germline V gene data show CDR1 as LGHDT and CDR2 as YNNKEL (reference sequence). CDR3 DNA: TGTGCCAGCAGCGGGGAGGGATCCTATGGCTACACCTTC. Translation gives CASSGEGSYGYTF.

This chain uses TRBV7-8 with TRBJ2-5; the match to TRBD1 covers 10 bases. This CDR3 spans 17 amino acids. V was clipped by 5 bases and J by 4 bases; unmatched bases: 13. The germline CDR1 and CDR2 sequences are SGHVS and FQNEAQ. The CDR3 DNA reads as TGTGCCAGCAGCCCTAAGGACAGGGGGTTTTGGGGAGAGACCCAGTACTTC. It specifies CASSPKDRGFWGETQYF. Full variable domain (rest looked up from reference TRBV7-8 and TRBJ2-5): GAGVSQSPRYKVAKRGQDVALRCDPISGHVSLFWYQQALGQGPEFLTYFQNEAQLDKSGLPSDRFFAERPEGSVSTLKIQRTQQEDSAVYLCASSPKDRGFWGETQYFGPGTRLLVL.

V usage is TRBV25-1 and J usage is TRBJ1-6; 9 positions agree with TRBD1. From germline, CDR1 is MGHDK and CDR2 SYGVNS. J lost 8 bases, V lost 5 bases, and 4 bases had no gene match. The CDR3 consists of 14 residues. CDR3 coding DNA: TGTGCCAGCAGTTGGGACAGGGTGGATTCACCCCTCCACTTT. Residues: CASSWDRVDSPLHF.